The 30 T cell receptor beta chains reported below all come from one sample, sequenced in a study of regulatory T cells in long-lasting Graves disease. Building the TCR beta libraries relied on iRepertoire HTBI primers, and CDR3 regions underwent Arm-PCR. TCRdb independently ran MiXCR on the multiplex PCR reads; one entry per CDR3 protein. The top ten hold about 29% of the sample, which has a few hundred thousand distinct CDR3 sequences, more than 20% seen once. The time point is: persistent/refractory GD, antithyroid drugs over 5 years with positive TRAb. Following extraction of RNA from PBMCs, that RNA was used to make the TCR library. The sample in question was peripheral blood mononuclear cells (PBMCs), obtained when the disease was refractory, from a patient treated with antithyroid drugs. These receptors were taken from a woman aged 35 to 49 with Graves disease.

V usage is TRBV19 and J usage is TRBJ2-2; 7 bases are a match to TRBD1. This CDR3 spans 18 amino acids. Germline values: CDR1 LNHDA, CDR2 SQIVND (reference sequence). The ends lost 2 bases at V and 2 bases at J; junction bases unmatched: 11. CDR3 nucleotide sequence: TGTGCCAGTAGTATAAATAGGGGGACAGCCTTCAACACCGGGGAGCTGTTTTTT. Its translation is CASSINRGTAFNTGELFF.

The J gene is TRBJ1-3, the V gene TRBV6-2 or TRBV6-3; D gene ambiguous. Per the germline V gene, CDR1 is MNHEY and CDR2 is SVGEGT. V gave up 3 bases and J gave up 4 bases, with 16 bases separating them. This CDR3 contains 16 residues. Here the CDR3 reads CASSYKTRGAGNTIYF. The CDR3 coding sequence is TGTGCCAGCAGTTATAAAACCCGGGGTGCCGGAAACACCATATATTTT.

This clonotype was seen ten or more times. The genes are TRBV11-1 and TRBJ2-5; TRBD2 agrees at 10 bases. The germline V gene has CDR1 SGHAT and CDR2 FQDESV (reference sequence). The CDR3 extends over 18 amino acids. The V gene end was trimmed by 8 bases and the J gene end by 5 bases; junction bases not matched to a gene: 20. The CDR3 is CASGSYGALAGAGETQYF. The CDR3 coding sequence is TGTGCCAGCGGAAGTTATGGGGCTCTAGCGGGAGCTGGGGAGACCCAGTACTTC.

On this clonotype: This clone may be a read error of a much larger clone one base away. This chain joins TRBV6-2 or TRBV6-3 and TRBJ2-5, with D tentatively TRBD1 or TRBD2 (5 bases each). This CDR3 is built from 12 residues. CDR1 is MNHEY and CDR2 is SVGEGT in the germline V gene. The CDR3 DNA reads TGTGCCAGCAGTTTACCGGGGCCGACCCAGCACTTC. Translated: CASSLPGPTQHF.

This clonotype was recorded once. This chain joins TRBV5-1 and TRBJ1-1; maybe TRBD1 (5 bases). There are 14 residues in the CDR3. V was cut by 2 bases and J by 10 bases, with 18 bases left in between. From germline, CDR1 is SGHRS and CDR2 YFSETQ. DNA of the CDR3: TGCGCCAGCAGCTTAGACAGTTCCCCCATGCGAGCTTTCTTT. This gives the protein CASSLDSSPMRAFF.

Only a few counts were recorded for this clonotype. The CDR3 DNA reads as TGTGCCACCGGGAGTTATGATACGCAGTATTTT. Its protein is CATGSYDTQYF. The chain has TRBV15 and TRBJ2-3; possible D gene TRBD2, 5 bases. Germline V lookup: CDR1 LNHNV, CDR2 YYDKDF (reference sequence). The length of the CDR3 is 11 residues. Trimming removed 8 bases from V and 6 bases from J, with 9 bases in between.

V gene TRBV14 combines with J gene TRBJ1-4; D gene ambiguous. Trimming removed 5 bases from V and 6 bases from J, with 10 bases in between. The CDR3 has 13 residues. Per germline, CDR1 SGHDN and CDR2 FVKESK. Here the CDR3 reads CASSEAFYEKLFF. The CDR3 DNA reads TGTGCCAGCAGCGAAGCGTTTTATGAAAAACTGTTTTTT.

Comments on this clonotype: The conserved closing phenylalanine or tryptophan is absent in this CDR3, likely reflecting a read error. The V and J genes are TRBV6-5 and TRBJ2-5; 7 bases are shared with TRBD2. Germline trimming cut 2 bases from V and 2 bases from J; bases unmatched to any gene: 8. Germline CDR1 and CDR2: MNHEY and SVGAGI. This CDR3 region has 16 residues. The CDR3 DNA is TGTGCCAGCAGTTACATAGCGGGTCAGCCACAAGAGACCCAGTACTCC. It yields the protein CASSYIAGQPQETQYS.

This clonotype was counted between two and nine times. The chain is built from TRBV5-5 and TRBJ2-7; TRBD1 aligns across 7 bases. The CDR3 contains 15 residues. Germline CDR1 SGHKS, CDR2 YYEKEE (reference sequence). After removal of 0 bases from V and 4 bases from J, the junction contained 7 bases not matched to a gene. The CDR3 loop is CASSLDRGMGYEQYF. DNA for the CDR3: TGTGCCAGCAGCTTGGACAGGGGAATGGGGTACGAGCAGTACTTC. The full variable domain, rest sourced from reference TRBV5-5 and TRBJ2-7, is DAGVTQSPTHLIKTRGQQVTLRCSPISGHKSVSWYQQVLGQGPQFIFQYYEKEERGRGNFPDRFSARQFPNYSSELNVNALLLGDSALYLCASSLDRGMGYEQYFGPGTRLTVT.

This clonotype was counted only a few times. The chain combines TRBV25-1 with TRBJ2-2; D is undetermined. Germline CDR1 reads MGHDK; CDR2 reads SYGVNS. V dropped 2 bases and J dropped 6 bases, with 16 bases sitting between them. This CDR3 spans 16 amino acids. CDR3 DNA: TGTGCCAGCAGTGAAGGATCGTGGCTGTCCGCCGGGGAGCTGTTTTTT. It specifies CASSEGSWLSAGELFF.

This sequence joins TRBV20-1 and TRBJ2-2; D is possibly TRBD1 or TRBD2 (6 bases each). The CDR3 sequence is 14 residues long. Trimming shortened V by 6 bases and J by 0 bases, and 11 bases separated the two germline ends. CDR1 and CDR2 (germline): DFQATT, SNEGSKA (reference sequence). The CDR3: CSAGGGSNTGELFF. DNA of the CDR3: TGCAGTGCAGGAGGGGGTTCGAACACCGGGGAGCTGTTTTTT.

This clonotype has ten or more counts. Mismatch with germline at one junction end may stem from a read error. The chain recombines TRBV28 with TRBJ2-7; 9 bases map to TRBD2. Germline V gene data show CDR1 as MDHEN and CDR2 as SYDVKM. The CDR3 is 15 residues long. The CDR3 DNA reads as TGTGCCTGCAGTTCCGGGACTAGCTTGTCCTACGAGCAGTACTTC. It codes for CACSSGTSLSYEQYF.

This clonotype was counted many times. The CDR3, as DNA: TGTGCCAGCAGTTTTTCGTCTAGGGACGATACGCAGTATTTT. It codes for CASSFSSRDDTQYF. This sequence joins TRBV28 and TRBJ2-3; tentatively, D is TRBD1 or TRBD2 (5 bases each). Germline CDR1 MDHEN, CDR2 SYDVKM. The ends were cut back, 3 bases at V and 6 bases at J, with 13 bases in the middle. The CDR3 is 14 residues long.

This clonotype was seen ten or more times. The V call is TRBV27, the J call TRBJ1-5; 8 bases are a match to TRBD1. The CDR3 sequence is 15 residues long. Germline lookup yields CDR1 MNHEY and CDR2 SMNVEV (reference sequence). Germline trimming cut 1 base from V and 7 bases from J; bases unmatched to any gene: 6. The CDR3 DNA sequence: TGTGCCAGCAGTTTATTACAGGGGGACGGACAGCCCCAGCATTTT. Translated, it gives CASSLLQGDGQPQHF.

The chain is built from TRBV5-1 and TRBJ2-7; possibly TRBD1 or TRBD2 for D (5 bases each). CDR3 length equals 16 residues. The germline V gene encodes CDR1 SGHRS and CDR2 YFSETQ. Trimming removed 4 bases at V and 3 bases at J, with 20 bases between. CDR3: CASSLNPGPDDYEQYF. The CDR3 DNA reads as TGCGCCAGCAGCCTGAACCCGGGACCCGACGACTACGAGCAGTACTTC. Complete variable domain (other parts from reference TRBV5-1 and TRBJ2-7): KAGVTQTPRYLIKTRGQQVTLSCSPISGHRSVSWYQQTPGQGLQFLFEYFSETQRNKGNFPGRFSGRQFSNSRSEMNVSTLELGDSALYLCASSLNPGPDDYEQYFGPGTRLTVT.

There are a few counts of this clonotype. This sequence joins TRBV28 and TRBJ2-1; possible D gene TRBD2, 5 bases. The V gene lost 6 bases and the J gene lost 2 bases, with 14 bases spanning the gap. This CDR3 is built from 15 residues. Germline V lookup: CDR1 MDHEN, CDR2 SYDVKM. DNA of the CDR3: TGTGCCAGCAGCTACTCGGGATATGCCTACAATGAGCAGTTCTTC. It yields the protein CASSYSGYAYNEQFF.

This clonotype was seen many times. The genes are TRBV6-5 and TRBJ1-1; D is unclear. Trimming removed 3 bases at V and 6 bases at J, with 20 bases between. The CDR3 has 16 residues. Germline assignment: CDR1 MNHEY and CDR2 SVGAGI. Written as DNA, the CDR3 is TGTGCCAGCAGTTATAGTATCGCCGGGGAGAGGGCTGAAGCTTTCTTT. Translating it yields CASSYSIAGERAEAFF.

The chain links TRBV27 to TRBJ2-7, with a possible D match to TRBD1 (6 bases). The CDR3 runs to 12 residues. The V end was cut by 5 bases, the J end by 7 bases, with 12 bases between. Germline V gives CDR1 MNHEY, CDR2 SMNVEV (reference sequence). The CDR3 sequence: CASSPGVGEQYF. In DNA form, the CDR3 reads TGTGCCAGCAGTCCAGGGGTGGGGGAGCAGTACTTC.

The V and J genes are TRBV19 and TRBJ1-1, with 7 bases fitting TRBD1. The germline gives CDR1 LNHDA, CDR2 SQIVND (reference sequence). The CDR3 loop spans 14 amino acids. The V gene end was trimmed by 4 bases and the J gene end by 5 bases; junction bases not matched to a gene: 7. This chain's CDR3 is CASSTQGRGTEAFF. The CDR3 DNA reads as TGTGCCAGTAGTACACAGGGGAGAGGGACTGAAGCTTTCTTT.

This clonotype was recorded many times. The chain recombines TRBV19 with TRBJ1-1, with 10 bases that match TRBD1. CDR1 is LNHDA, CDR2 SQIVND, per germline (reference sequence). The CDR3 sequence is 16 residues long. After removal of 5 bases from V and 0 bases from J, the junction contained 6 bases not matched to a gene. DNA for the CDR3: TGTGCCAGTAGTCGGCGACAGGGGGCAGTGAACACTGAAGCTTTCTTT. It specifies CASSRRQGAVNTEAFF.

This clonotype occurred once. One end of the junction is discordant with germline, which a read error may explain. The chain links TRBV6-5 to TRBJ1-3; D is undetermined. The CDR3 totals 17 residues. Germline lookup yields CDR1 MNHEY and CDR2 SVGAGI. CDR3 amino acids: CASSYARASADGNTIYF. The CDR3 coding sequence is TGTGCCAGCAGTTACGCCCGGGCCTCCGCCGACGGAAACACCATATATTTC.

In its sample, this clonotype was seen a few times. The chain has TRBV6-1 and TRBJ1-5, with 7 positions matching TRBD1. The V gene's germline CDR1 is MNHNS and CDR2 SASEGT. This CDR3 contains 20 residues. V lost 1 base and J lost 9; bases outside the gene matches: 24. The CDR3 DNA reads TGTGCCAGCAGTGAAGTACGGACAGGTCTTTTGGCCTATGTAATCATGCCCCAGCATTTT. Translation: CASSEVRTGLLAYVIMPQHF.

This clonotype was observed a handful of times. The V gene is TRBV11-2, the J gene TRBJ1-2; D is possibly TRBD1 (5 bases). The CDR3 loop spans 13 amino acids. Germline V CDR1 and CDR2: SGHAT, FQNNGV. Between the trimmed V and J ends, which lost 5 bases and 8 bases, there was a span of 15 bases. CDR3 nucleotide sequence: TGTGCCAGCAGCCCGGAGGGACTTGGAGGCTACACCTTC. Its protein product is CASSPEGLGGYTF.

This chain connects TRBV10-1 to TRBJ2-1; 8 nucleotides align to TRBD2. Germline CDR1 reads WNHNN; CDR2 reads SYGVQD (reference sequence). V shed 5 bases and J 0 bases; nucleotides not matched to a gene: 3. The CDR3 has 15 amino acids. The DNA for the CDR3 is TGCGCCAGCAGTCCCGGGGGGGGCTCCTACAATGAGCAGTTCTTC. This sequence encodes CASSPGGGSYNEQFF.

A remark on this clonotype: Being one base from a much bigger clone, this may be a read error. The V gene is TRBV6-1, the J gene TRBJ2-5; perhaps TRBD1 as D (5 bases). In germline, CDR1 is MNHNS, CDR2 SASEGT. The CDR3 has 17 amino acids. The CDR3 nucleotides are TGTGCCAGCAGTGAAGGGGGCGGCTACCTCATCGAAGAGTCCCAGTACTTC. This sequence encodes CASSEGGGYLIEESQYF.

The chain is built from TRBV6-2 or TRBV6-3 and TRBJ2-3, with unresolved D. Germline-derived CDR1 and CDR2 are MNHEY and SVGEGT. This CDR3 spans 12 amino acids. The ends were cut back, 10 bases at V and 6 bases at J, with 14 bases in the middle. CDR3 protein: CATRVSADTQYF. The CDR3 bases are TGTGCCACCCGAGTTTCGGCGGATACGCAGTATTTT.

In this sample, this clonotype turned up many times. The CDR3 reads CASSEEFRGNYGYTF. The CDR3 bases are TGTGCCAGCAGTGAAGAGTTCAGGGGGAACTATGGCTACACCTTC. The chain uses TRBV2 and TRBJ1-2; 7 bases match TRBD1. V lost 1 base and J lost 2; bases outside the gene matches: 4. The CDR3 totals 15 residues. Per germline, CDR1 SNHLY and CDR2 FYNNEI.

This chain joins TRBV29-1 and TRBJ1-1, with 11 nucleotides matching TRBD1. The V gene end was trimmed by 0 bases and the J gene end by 8 bases; junction bases not matched to a gene: 11. Germline V gives CDR1 SQVTM, CDR2 ANQGSEA. The CDR3 extends over 16 amino acids. Here the CDR3 reads CSVEDAWDRGGAEAFF. The CDR3 nucleotides read TGCAGCGTTGAAGACGCCTGGGACAGGGGGGGCGCGGAAGCTTTCTTT.

This clonotype was counted at least ten times. CDR3 amino acids: CATSDPGTGVETQYF. CDR3 DNA: TGTGCCACCAGTGATCCTGGGACAGGGGTGGAGACCCAGTACTTC. The rearrangement links TRBV24-1 to TRBJ2-5, with 10 bases aligning to TRBD1. The V and J ends lost 3 bases and 5 bases, in that order; junction bases with no gene match: 5. The CDR3 is 15 residues long. Germline V lookup: CDR1 KGHDR, CDR2 SFDVKD.

This clonotype showed up just a few times. The chain uses TRBV28 and TRBJ2-7; TRBD2 matches at 8 bases. CDR1 is MDHEN, CDR2 SYDVKM, per germline. With V trimmed by 6 bases and J by 0 bases, 34 bases remained unmatched. The CDR3 is 24 residues long. The CDR3 DNA is TGTGCCAGCAGGAGTTTCCTTATTACCTATTCCGGGACTAGTGAAAGGGTGAGCTCCTACGAGCAGTACTTC. Its translation: CASRSFLITYSGTSERVSSYEQYF. The full variable domain, in which reference TRBV28 and TRBJ2-7 provide the parts outside the CDR3, is DVKVTQSSRYLVKRTGEKVFLECVQDMDHENMFWYRQDPGLGLRLIYFSYDVKMKEKGDIPEGYSVSREKKERFSLILESASTNQTSMYLCASRSFLITYSGTSERVSSYEQYFGPGTRLTVT.